These 20 T cell receptor beta chains share one sample of origin, sequenced in a study of a mutant IDH1 vaccine in newly diagnosed glioma. Indicated time point: week 47, end of study. Vaccination comprised doses that each held 300 ug of mutant IDH1 20-mer peptide, plus topical imiquimod. The repertoire was sequenced with immunoSEQ multiplex PCR; TCRdb's copy has only in-frame clones and lacks some. This table has 13,000 or so clones, roughly four fifths appearing once. Their antigen targets remain unknown. Sequenced material: PBMCs, taken from a glioma patient whose treatment included an IDH1 peptide vaccine. The receptors derive from a woman aged 40 to 50 with glioma.

The chain carries TRBV7-2 and TRBJ2-3; perhaps TRBD2 as D (6 bases). The CDR3 covers 15 residues. The germline CDR1 and CDR2 sequences are SGHTA and FQGNSA. Trimming took off 5 bases at V and 8 bases at J, with 20 bases between the two ends. This CDR3 is CASSPSGGGISTQYF. CDR3 coding DNA: TGTGCCAGCAGCCCCTCTGGTGGCGGGATCTCTACGCAGTATTTT.

This chain links TRBV2 with TRBJ1-2; TRBD1 matches at 8 bases. This CDR3 is 14 amino acids long. Germline V gene sequence: CDR1 SNHLY, CDR2 FYNNEI. V shed 2 bases and J 4 bases; nucleotides not matched to a gene: 3. This CDR3 reads CASSERTGIYGYTF. In nucleotides, the CDR3 is TGTGCCAGCAGTGAAAGGACAGGGATCTATGGCTACACCTTC.

The genes are TRBV6-5 and TRBJ2-2; D is perhaps TRBD1 or TRBD2 (6 bases each). Germline loops: CDR1 MNHEY, CDR2 SVGAGI. This CDR3 is 16 amino acids long. V was trimmed by 0 bases and J by 1 base, leaving 9 bases between them. CDR3 sequence reads: CASSYSGGLNTGELFF. CDR3 sequence (DNA): TGTGCCAGCAGTTACTCCGGGGGCCTGAACACCGGGGAGCTGTTTTTT.

The chain has TRBV5-1 and TRBJ2-2; no reliable D call. V was pared by 0 bases and J by 8 bases, with 5 bases between. The CDR3 contains 12 residues. CDR1 SGHRS and CDR2 YFSETQ come from the germline V gene. The CDR3 sequence: CASSLGRGELFF. The CDR3 bases are TGCGCCAGCAGCTTGGGCCGGGGGGAGCTGTTTTTT.

The V call is TRBV30, the J call TRBJ1-1; D perhaps matches TRBD1 (5 bases). This CDR3 region has 12 residues. Trimming removed 5 bases from V and 2 bases from J, with 9 bases in between. Per germline, CDR1 GTSNPN and CDR2 SVGIG (reference sequence). The CDR3 loop is CAWGTVNTEAFF. CDR3 DNA: TGTGCCTGGGGGACGGTAAACACTGAAGCTTTCTTT.

The genes are TRBV11-3 and TRBJ2-5, with a tentative D call TRBD1 (6 bases). V was cut by 5 bases and J by 5 bases, with 21 bases left in between. The CDR3 extends over 16 amino acids. Germline CDR1 and CDR2: SGHNT and YENEEA. The CDR3 protein is CASSPGTNRAFETQYF. The DNA of the CDR3 is TGTGCCAGCAGCCCCGGGACCAACAGGGCTTTTGAGACCCAGTACTTC.

The rearrangement uses TRBV29-1 and TRBJ1-2; D remains ambiguous. Germline CDR1 is SQVTM and CDR2 is ANQGSEA. This CDR3 has 12 amino acids. The germline V and J ends were trimmed by 3 bases and 4 bases, with 9 bases remaining between them. This CDR3 reads CSVDGAIYGYTF. The CDR3 nucleotides read TGCAGCGTTGACGGCGCGATCTATGGCTACACCTTC.

The chain is built from TRBV7-2 and TRBJ2-3; 8 positions agree with TRBD1. This CDR3 comprises 15 residues. J lost 1 base, V lost 0 bases, and 0 bases had no gene match. Germline V lookup: CDR1 SGHTA, CDR2 FQGNSA. This CDR3 reads CASSLARGRTDTQYF. The CDR3 DNA reads as TGTGCCAGCAGCTTAGCCAGGGGGCGCACAGATACGCAGTATTTT.

This clone was observed a few times. The rearrangement links TRBV7-2 to TRBJ2-2, with a possible D match to TRBD2 (6 bases). Germline CDR1 and CDR2: SGHTA and FQGNSA. This CDR3 spans 14 amino acids. V was pared by 5 bases and J by 4 bases, with 11 bases between. Here the CDR3 reads CASSPTRATGELFF. The CDR3 bases are TGTGCCAGCAGCCCGACTAGGGCCACCGGGGAGCTGTTTTTT.

This chain joins TRBV7-8 and TRBJ2-1; 10 bases map to TRBD2. Trimming at V came to 5 bases and at J to 5 bases, leaving 6 bases not matched to a gene. The CDR3 contains 15 residues. Looked up from germline, CDR1 is SGHVS and CDR2 is FQNEAQ. Here the CDR3 reads CASSPSGSGNNEQFF. CDR3 in DNA: TGTGCCAGCAGCCCTAGCGGGAGCGGGAACAATGAGCAGTTCTTC.

The rearrangement uses TRBV4-3 and TRBJ2-2, with D perhaps matching TRBD1 (6 bases). The V and J ends lost 1 base and 8 bases respectively, with 11 bases between them. This CDR3 is built from 14 residues. Per germline, CDR1 LGHNA and CDR2 YSLEER. CDR3 protein: CASSQGRTAGELFF. The CDR3 coding sequence is TGCGCCAGCAGCCAAGGGAGGACAGCTGGGGAGCTGTTTTTT.

About this clone: At one end, the junction sequence differs from germline, possibly due to a read error. The chain has TRBV27 and TRBJ1-4, with D possibly matching TRBD1 (5 bases). The CDR3 loop spans 12 amino acids. The germline V gene encodes CDR1 MNHEY and CDR2 SMNVEV (reference sequence). In DNA form, the CDR3 reads TGTGCCAGCAAAACAAAGGCCGGGGCATACCTTTTT. Translating gives CASKTKAGAYLF.

V is TRBV27 and J is TRBJ2-1, with 8 bases fitting TRBD2. CDR1 is MNHEY and CDR2 is SMNVEV in the germline V gene (reference sequence). V shed 4 bases and J 3 bases; nucleotides not matched to a gene: 11. The CDR3 has 17 amino acids. The CDR3 loop reads CASSSGGGGSSYNEQFF. Here the CDR3 DNA reads TGTGCCAGCAGTTCGGGGGGGGGCGGGAGTAGCTACAATGAGCAGTTCTTC.

V usage is TRBV9 and J usage is TRBJ2-2; TRBD1 might be the D (6 bases). This CDR3 comprises 16 residues. Germline lookup yields CDR1 SGDLS and CDR2 YYNGEE. Deletions cut 0 bases from V and 4 bases from J, with 13 bases between. CDR3 protein: CASSVAQGRATGELFF. In DNA form, the CDR3 reads TGTGCCAGCAGCGTAGCTCAGGGGCGGGCCACCGGGGAGCTGTTTTTT.

The CDR3: CASRRDSDQPQHF. CDR3 DNA: TGTGCCAGCAGACGGGACAGCGATCAGCCCCAGCATTTT. The rearrangement links TRBV6-5 to TRBJ1-5; 7 nucleotides agree with TRBD1. Trimming took 6 bases from V and 5 from J; bases not matched to a gene: 4. The V gene's germline CDR1 is MNHEY and CDR2 SVGAGI. The CDR3 totals 13 residues.

V usage is TRBV6-5 and J usage is TRBJ1-5; 7 nucleotides match TRBD1. The length of the CDR3 is 15 residues. The germline gives CDR1 MNHEY, CDR2 SVGAGI. J was trimmed by 6 bases and V by 5 bases; bases with no gene match: 10. This CDR3 is CASSTRTGYGQPQHF. CDR3 nucleotide sequence: TGTGCCAGCAGTACGCGGACAGGATACGGTCAGCCCCAGCATTTT.

The chain employs TRBV20-1 and TRBJ1-1; 7 bases are a match to TRBD1. Germline CDR1 reads DFQATT; CDR2 reads SNEGSKA (reference sequence). This CDR3 is built from 11 residues. Unmatched junction bases numbered 9, after V lost 6 bases and J lost 11 bases. The DNA of the CDR3 is TGCAGTGCCCAGGGGGGGCGGGGGGCTTTCTTT. This gives the protein CSAQGGRGAFF.

In this sample, this clone turned up a few times. V and J are TRBV2 and TRBJ2-3, with TRBD2 matching over 8 bases. This CDR3 comprises 17 residues. Trimming cost V 2 bases and J 2 bases; bases outside gene matches: 9. CDR1 and CDR2 from the germline V gene are SNHLY and FYNNEI. The CDR3 here is CASSERGGGTSTDTQYF. The CDR3 DNA follows: TGTGCCAGCAGTGAAAGGGGCGGGGGGACTTCCACAGATACGCAGTATTTT.

The rearrangement uses TRBV7-9 and TRBJ2-3; TRBD2 is a possible D gene (5 bases). The CDR3 covers 16 residues. Trimming removed 0 bases from V and 0 bases from J, with 10 bases in between. Per germline, CDR1 SEHNR and CDR2 FQNEAQ (reference sequence). The CDR3 bases are TGTGCCAGCAGCTTAGCCGGGGTTCGTAGCACAGATACGCAGTATTTT. It specifies CASSLAGVRSTDTQYF.

The chain couples TRBV4-1 to TRBJ1-5, with D maybe TRBD1 (5 bases). Germline CDR1 and CDR2: MGHRA and YSYEKL. The CDR3 runs to 15 residues. V lost 3 bases and J 9 bases, leaving 18 bases between the germline ends. CDR3 bases: TGCGCCAGCAGCCAGGGGGGTGGGGGTTCGCGGCCCCAGCATTTT. It specifies CASSQGGGGSRPQHF.